This is a list of T cell receptor beta chains from one sample in a study of vaccination and CD4 T cells after COVID-19. Which antigens these TCRs recognize remains unknown. TCRdb redid the calling of the PCR reads with MiXCR, one entry per CDR3 protein. The table has just over 20,000 distinct CDR3 sequences, roughly 40% seen once. The material sequenced was CD4+ T cells from blood, cultured in vitro, taken after SARS-CoV-2 vaccination. These receptors originate from a human donor who had recovered from COVID-19. Each CDR3 is given with its conserved first and last residue. D genes are given only for firm matches. Not every row has a clone size; where given, it reads once, few, many or a size class.

TRBV20-1	few	TRBJ2-1	TRBD1	CSARVWDRLLNEQFF	TGCAGTGCTAGAGTTTGGGACAGGTTACTTAATGAGCAGTTCTTC
TRBV7-9	few	TRBJ1-2	TRBD1	CASSPSQGVYGYTF	TGTGCCAGCAGCCCTTCACAGGGGGTGTACGGCTACACCTTC
TRBV20-1	.	TRBJ1-2	.	CSASPPLRGGYTF	TGCAGTGCTTCACCCCCCCTGCGGGGAGGCTACACCTTC
TRBV7-9	.	TRBJ2-5	TRBD2	CASSRLRTSGQETQYF	TGTGCCAGCAGTCGGCTCCGGACTAGCGGCCAAGAGACCCAGTACTTC
TRBV20-1	once	TRBJ2-1	TRBD2	CSAERTSGTYNEQFF	TGCAGTGCCGAAAGGACTAGCGGGACCTACAATGAGCAGTTCTTC
TRBV7-2	few	TRBJ2-7	TRBD1	CASSLPGQVYEQYF	TGTGCCAGCAGCCTACCGGGACAGGTCTACGAGCAGTACTTC
TRBV4-1	.	TRBJ2-5	.	CASSQGVEWRQAGETQYF	TGCGCCAGCAGCCAAGGGGTGGAGTGGCGTCAGGCGGGAGAGACCCAGTACTTC
TRBV7-9	few	TRBJ1-1	.	CASSLSGVNTEAFF	TGTGCCAGCAGCTTGAGTGGGGTGAACACTGAAGCTTTCTTT
TRBV27	.	TRBJ2-3	.	CASNPSPRPTDTQYF	TGTGCCAGCAATCCTTCCCCTCGGCCCACAGATACGCAGTATTTT
TRBV9	.	TRBJ1-6	.	CASSVATADNSPLHF	TGTGCCAGCAGCGTAGCTACTGCCGATAATTCACCCCTCCACTTT
TRBV6-5	.	TRBJ1-6	.	CASSYEGSYNSPLHF	TGTGCCAGCAGTTACGAGGGGAGCTATAATTCACCCCTCCACTTT
TRBV5-8	few	TRBJ2-3	TRBD2	CASSSGLVLPTQYF	TGTGCCAGCAGCTCGGGACTAGTACTACCTACGCAGTATTTT
TRBV6-2/TRBV6-3	few	TRBJ2-7	.	CASSDPPGSHHEQYF	TGTGCCAGCAGTGACCCGCCGGGATCCCACCACGAGCAGTACTTC
TRBV20-1	.	TRBJ2-1	.	CSAAPFGGRENEQFF	TGCAGTGCTGCCCCCTTCGGGGGGCGCGAGAATGAGCAGTTCTTC
TRBV27	.	TRBJ2-7	.	CASSFRADYEQYF	TGTGCCAGCAGTTTCCGCGCAGACTACGAGCAGTACTTC
TRBV7-2	.	TRBJ1-1	.	CASSLRQGNTEAFF	TGTGCCAGCAGTCTCCGTCAGGGGAACACTGAAGCTTTCTTT
TRBV6-2/TRBV6-3	.	TRBJ1-1	.	CASSYKGTEAFF	TGTGCCAGCAGTTACAAAGGGACTGAAGCTTTCTTT
TRBV2	.	TRBJ2-5	.	CASSVDRNQETQYF	TGTGCCAGCAGCGTAGACAGGAACCAAGAGACCCAGTACTTC
TRBV12-3/TRBV12-4	once	TRBJ2-6	.	CASTLSGANVLTF	TGTGCCAGCACCCTCTCTGGGGCCAACGTCCTGACTTTC
TRBV4-2	.	TRBJ1-1	.	CASSLQSGRGLGMNTEAFF	TGTGCCAGCAGCCTTCAGTCGGGCAGGGGCCTCGGCATGAACACTGAAGCTTTCTTT
TRBV7-9	.	TRBJ1-1	.	CASNPGGTATEAFF	TGTGCCAGCAACCCCGGGGGTACTGCCACTGAAGCTTTCTTT
TRBV20-1	.	TRBJ1-2	.	CSARDGFYGYTF	TGCAGTGCTAGGGACGGGTTCTATGGCTACACCTTC
TRBV4-2	once	TRBJ1-1	TRBD1	CASSQDQQGLLTMNTEAFF	TGTGCCAGCAGCCAAGATCAACAGGGGCTCCTCACGATGAACACTGAAGCTTTCTTT
TRBV6-2/TRBV6-3	.	TRBJ1-5	.	CASSYPGRSNQPQHF	TGTGCCAGCAGTTACCCCGGGAGAAGCAATCAGCCCCAGCATTTT
TRBV6-1	.	TRBJ1-4	.	CASSRDQNEKLFF	TGTGCCAGCAGCCGGGACCAAAATGAAAAACTGTTTTTT
TRBV4-2	few	TRBJ1-5	.	CASSQEGPVWGNQPQHF	TGTGCCAGCAGCCAAGAGGGACCGGTTTGGGGCAATCAGCCCCAGCATTTT
TRBV2	.	TRBJ2-1	TRBD1	CASSAMTGFGNEQFF	TGTGCCAGCAGTGCAATGACAGGGTTCGGCAATGAGCAGTTCTTC
TRBV20-1	.	TRBJ2-5	TRBD2	CSAPSPAGGQETQYF	TGCAGTGCCCCGTCTCCGGCGGGGGGACAAGAGACCCAGTACTTC
TRBV6-1	.	TRBJ2-2	.	CASSPLGLNTGELFF	TGTGCCAGCAGTCCCCTAGGACTAAACACCGGGGAGCTGTTTTTC
TRBV20-1	.	TRBJ1-2	.	CSVQTDNYGYTF	TGCAGCGTCCAGACGGATAACTATGGCTACACCTTC
TRBV7-8	few	TRBJ1-2	TRBD1	CASSLGAPLQGRYGYTF	TGTGCCAGCAGCTTAGGGGCACCCTTACAGGGGAGGTATGGCTACACCTTC
TRBV6-1	few	TRBJ2-3	TRBD2	CASTRSGTSTDTQYF	TGTGCCAGCACCCGAAGCGGGACTAGCACAGATACGCAGTATTTT
TRBV28	.	TRBJ2-7	TRBD2	CASSSPATSGSYEQYF	TGTGCCAGCAGCTCACCAGCGACTAGCGGGAGTTACGAGCAGTACTTC
TRBV7-8	.	TRBJ1-1	TRBD1	CASSLGDSSEAFF	TGTGCCAGCAGCTTAGGGGACAGCTCAGAAGCTTTCTTT
TRBV10-3	few	TRBJ1-2	TRBD1	CAISEGQDYGYTF	TGTGCCATCAGTGAGGGACAGGACTATGGCTACACCTTC
TRBV11-2	.	TRBJ2-1	TRBD2	CASSSDWGTSRNEQFF	TGTGCCAGCAGCTCAGATTGGGGGACTAGCAGGAATGAGCAGTTCTTC
TRBV7-9	.	TRBJ1-3	.	CASSLSGLRGNTIYF	TGTGCCAGCAGCCTCTCCGGTTTGAGGGGAAACACCATATATTTT
TRBV15	few	TRBJ1-1	.	CATSKGLGTEAFF	TGTGCCACCAGCAAGGGTTTGGGGACTGAAGCTTTCTTT
TRBV30	.	TRBJ1-5	.	CAWSEIGTQLGQPQHF	TGTGCCTGGAGTGAAATCGGGACTCAGCTAGGTCAGCCCCAGCATTTT
TRBV10-3	few	TRBJ2-5	.	CAISEGDQETQYF	TGTGCCATCAGTGAAGGCGACCAAGAGACCCAGTACTTC
TRBV7-2	.	TRBJ2-7	.	CASSLAARVVDEQYF	TGTGCCAGCAGCTTAGCGGCCAGGGTGGTGGATGAGCAGTACTTC
TRBV12-3/TRBV12-4	.	TRBJ1-2	.	CASSRIAYGYTF	TGTGCCAGCAGCAGGATCGCCTATGGCTACACCTTC
TRBV7-9	.	TRBJ1-2	TRBD1	CASSSMTGPDYGYTF	TGTGCCAGCAGCTCGATGACAGGGCCAGACTATGGCTACACCTTC
TRBV6-1	few	TRBJ2-7	TRBD2	CASNKGREGDEQYF	TGTGCCAGCAACAAAGGACGGGAGGGGGACGAGCAGTACTTC
TRBV18	.	TRBJ2-3	.	CASSHADTQYF	TGTGCCAGCTCACACGCAGATACGCAGTATTTT